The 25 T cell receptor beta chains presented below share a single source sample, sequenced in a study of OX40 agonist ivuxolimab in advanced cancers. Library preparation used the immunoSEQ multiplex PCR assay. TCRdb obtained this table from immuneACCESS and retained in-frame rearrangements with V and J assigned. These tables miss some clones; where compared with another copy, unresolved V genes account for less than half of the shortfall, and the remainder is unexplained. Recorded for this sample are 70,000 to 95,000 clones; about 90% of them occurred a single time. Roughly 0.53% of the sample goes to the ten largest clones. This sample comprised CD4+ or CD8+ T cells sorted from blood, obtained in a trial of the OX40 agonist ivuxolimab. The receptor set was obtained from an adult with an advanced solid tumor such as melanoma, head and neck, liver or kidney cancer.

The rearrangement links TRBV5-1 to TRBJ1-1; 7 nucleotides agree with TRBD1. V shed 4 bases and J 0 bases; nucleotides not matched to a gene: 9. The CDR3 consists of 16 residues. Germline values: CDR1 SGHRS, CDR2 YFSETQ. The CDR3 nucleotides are TGCGCCAGCAGCCCCTCTCGGACAGGACTGAACACTGAAGCTTTCTTT. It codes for CASSPSRTGLNTEAFF.

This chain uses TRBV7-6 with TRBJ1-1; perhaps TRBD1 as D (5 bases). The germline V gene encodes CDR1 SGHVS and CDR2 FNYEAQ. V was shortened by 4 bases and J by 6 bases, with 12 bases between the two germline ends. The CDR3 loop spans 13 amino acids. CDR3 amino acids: CASSSQGYAEAFF. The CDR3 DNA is TGTGCCAGCAGCTCGCAGGGATACGCTGAAGCTTTCTTT.

CDR3 protein: CASSLGGGWNTEAFF. For the CDR3, the DNA is TGCGCCAGCAGCTTGGGTGGAGGGTGGAACACTGAAGCTTTCTTT. The genes are TRBV5-1 and TRBJ1-1; no reliable D call. V was pared by 0 bases and J by 1 base, with 10 bases between. This CDR3 is built from 15 residues. The germline CDR1 and CDR2 sequences are SGHRS and YFSETQ.

The CDR3 protein is CASSLRGGDTQYF. CDR3 nucleotide sequence: TGTGCCAGCAGTTTACGGGGAGGAGATACGCAGTATTTT. The chain recombines TRBV5-4 with TRBJ2-3; tentative D call: TRBD2 (6 bases). V was clipped by 5 bases and J by 5 bases, with 12 bases between them. The CDR3 is 13 residues long. In germline, CDR1 is SGHNT, CDR2 YYREEE (reference sequence).

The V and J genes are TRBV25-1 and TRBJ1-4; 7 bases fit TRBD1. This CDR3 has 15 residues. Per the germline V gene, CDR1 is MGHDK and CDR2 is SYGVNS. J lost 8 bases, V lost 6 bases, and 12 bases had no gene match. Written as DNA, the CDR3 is TGTGCCAGCAGCGATTCAGGGGGGTCAGGGGAAAAACTGTTTTTT. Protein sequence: CASSDSGGSGEKLFF.

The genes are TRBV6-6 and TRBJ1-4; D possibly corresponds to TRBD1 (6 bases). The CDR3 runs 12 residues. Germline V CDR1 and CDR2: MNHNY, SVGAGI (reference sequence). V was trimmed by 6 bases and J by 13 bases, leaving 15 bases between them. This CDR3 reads CASSTQGGLLFF. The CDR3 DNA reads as TGTGCCAGCAGCACCCAAGGGGGGCTACTGTTTTTT.

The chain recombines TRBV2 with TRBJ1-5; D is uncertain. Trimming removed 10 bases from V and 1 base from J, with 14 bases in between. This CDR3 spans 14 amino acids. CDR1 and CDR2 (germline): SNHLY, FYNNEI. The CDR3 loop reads CATWAGNSNQPQHF. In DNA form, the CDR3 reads TGTGCCACCTGGGCAGGTAACAGCAATCAGCCCCAGCATTTT. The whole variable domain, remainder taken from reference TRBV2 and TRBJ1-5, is EPEVTQTPSHQVTQMGQEVILRCVPISNHLYFYWYRQILGQKVEFLVSFYNNEISEKSEIFDDQFSVERPDGSNFTLKIRSTKLEDSAMYFCATWAGNSNQPQHFGDGTRLSIL.

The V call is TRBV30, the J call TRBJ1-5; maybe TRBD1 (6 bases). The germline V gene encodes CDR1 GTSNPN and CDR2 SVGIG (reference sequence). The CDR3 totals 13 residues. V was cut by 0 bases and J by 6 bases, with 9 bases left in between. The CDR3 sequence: CAWSVAGVQPQHF. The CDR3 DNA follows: TGTGCCTGGAGTGTAGCAGGGGTTCAGCCCCAGCATTTT.

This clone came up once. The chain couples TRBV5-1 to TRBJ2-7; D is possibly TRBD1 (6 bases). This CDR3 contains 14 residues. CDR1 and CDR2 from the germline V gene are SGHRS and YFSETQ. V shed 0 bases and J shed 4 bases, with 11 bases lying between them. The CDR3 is CASSLDQTGYEQYF. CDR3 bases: TGCGCCAGCAGCTTGGACCAAACAGGGTACGAGCAGTACTTC.

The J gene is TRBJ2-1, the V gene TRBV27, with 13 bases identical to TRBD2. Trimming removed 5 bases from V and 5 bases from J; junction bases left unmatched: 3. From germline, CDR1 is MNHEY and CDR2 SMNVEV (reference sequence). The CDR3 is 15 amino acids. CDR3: CASSLGLAGHNEQFF. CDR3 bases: TGTGCCAGCAGTCTGGGACTAGCGGGACACAATGAGCAGTTCTTC.

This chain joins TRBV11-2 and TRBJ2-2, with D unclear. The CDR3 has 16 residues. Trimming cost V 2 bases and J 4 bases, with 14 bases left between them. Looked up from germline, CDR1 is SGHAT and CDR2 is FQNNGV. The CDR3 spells CASSLRLLTITGELFF. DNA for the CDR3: TGTGCCAGCAGCTTAAGGTTACTAACCATCACCGGGGAGCTGTTTTTT. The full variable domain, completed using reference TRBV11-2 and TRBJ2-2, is EAGVAQSPRYKIIEKRQSVAFWCNPISGHATLYWYQQILGQGPKLLIQFQNNGVVDDSQLPKDRFSAERLKGVDSTLKIQPAKLEDSAVYLCASSLRLLTITGELFFGEGSRLTVL.

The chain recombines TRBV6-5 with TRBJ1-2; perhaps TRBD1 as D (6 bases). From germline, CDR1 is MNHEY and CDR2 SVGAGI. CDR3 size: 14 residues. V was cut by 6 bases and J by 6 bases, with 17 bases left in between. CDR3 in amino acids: CASSQSGEPHGYTF. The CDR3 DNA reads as TGTGCCAGCAGCCAGTCAGGGGAACCCCATGGCTACACCTTC.

CDR3 coding DNA: TGTGCCATCCGGGGGGACTCCTACAATGAGCAGTTCTTC. Amino acid sequence: CAIRGDSYNEQFF. The gene calls are TRBV25-1 and TRBJ2-1; 7 bases match TRBD2. The CDR3 contains 13 residues. V trimming: 10 bases; J trimming: 0 bases; junction bases outside the gene matches: 3. The germline CDR1 and CDR2 sequences are MGHDK and SYGVNS.

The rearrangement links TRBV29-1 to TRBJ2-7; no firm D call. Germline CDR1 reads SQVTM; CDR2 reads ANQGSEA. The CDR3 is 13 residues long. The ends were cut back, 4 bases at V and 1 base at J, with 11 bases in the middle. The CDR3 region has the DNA TGCAGCGTTGCCCCTCCTGGTTCCTACGAGCAGTACTTC. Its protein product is CSVAPPGSYEQYF.

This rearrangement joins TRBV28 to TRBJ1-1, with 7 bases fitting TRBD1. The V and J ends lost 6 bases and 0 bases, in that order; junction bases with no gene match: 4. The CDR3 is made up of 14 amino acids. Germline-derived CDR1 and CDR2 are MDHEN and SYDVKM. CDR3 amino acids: CASRPGGLNTEAFF. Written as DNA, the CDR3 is TGTGCCAGCAGACCAGGGGGTTTGAACACTGAAGCTTTCTTT.

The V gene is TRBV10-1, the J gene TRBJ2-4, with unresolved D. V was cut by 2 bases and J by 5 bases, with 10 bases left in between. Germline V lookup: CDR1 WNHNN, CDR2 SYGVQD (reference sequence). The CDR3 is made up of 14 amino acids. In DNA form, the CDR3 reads TGCGCCAGCAGTGAGGCGGCTGCTGAAAACATTCAGTACTTC. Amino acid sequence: CASSEAAAENIQYF.

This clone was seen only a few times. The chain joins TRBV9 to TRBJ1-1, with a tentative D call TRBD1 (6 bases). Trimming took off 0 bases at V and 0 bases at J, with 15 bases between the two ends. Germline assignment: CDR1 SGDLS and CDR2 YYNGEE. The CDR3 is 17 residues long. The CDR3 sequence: CASSVDFQQGLNTEAFF. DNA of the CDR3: TGTGCCAGCAGCGTAGACTTCCAACAGGGACTGAACACTGAAGCTTTCTTT.

The CDR3 reads CASSEILVQETQYF. The DNA for the CDR3 is TGTGCCAGCAGTGAAATACTAGTCCAAGAGACCCAGTACTTC. The V gene is TRBV2, the J gene TRBJ2-5; possibly TRBD2 for D (5 bases). CDR3 length: 14 residues. Germline assignment: CDR1 SNHLY and CDR2 FYNNEI. Deletions cut 2 bases from V and 1 base from J, with 8 bases between.

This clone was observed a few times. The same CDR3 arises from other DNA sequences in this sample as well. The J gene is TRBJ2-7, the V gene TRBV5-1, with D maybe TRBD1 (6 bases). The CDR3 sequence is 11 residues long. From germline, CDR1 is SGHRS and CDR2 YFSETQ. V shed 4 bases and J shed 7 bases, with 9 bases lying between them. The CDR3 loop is CASSTGQEQYF. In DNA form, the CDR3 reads TGCGCCAGCAGCACCGGACAGGAGCAGTACTTC.

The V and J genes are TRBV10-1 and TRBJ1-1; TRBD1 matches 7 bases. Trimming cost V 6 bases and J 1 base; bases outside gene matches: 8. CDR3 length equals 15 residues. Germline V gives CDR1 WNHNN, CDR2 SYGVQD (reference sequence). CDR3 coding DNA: TGCGCCAGCAGACCCCCCGGGACAGAGAACACTGAAGCTTTCTTT. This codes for CASRPPGTENTEAFF.

DNA for the CDR3: TGTGCCAGCAGCTTAGATAGCAATCAGCCCCAGCATTTT. This gives the protein CASSLDSNQPQHF. V and J are TRBV7-8 and TRBJ1-5; D is undetermined. Looked up from germline, CDR1 is SGHVS and CDR2 is FQNEAQ. Trimming took 1 base from V and 0 from J, leaving 1 base between them. The CDR3 spans 13 residues.

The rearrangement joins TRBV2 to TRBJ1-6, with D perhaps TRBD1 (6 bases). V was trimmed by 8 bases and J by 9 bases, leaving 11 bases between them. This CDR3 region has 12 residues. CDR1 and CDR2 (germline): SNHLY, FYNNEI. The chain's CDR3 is CASGGAGSPLHF. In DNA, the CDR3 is TGTGCCAGCGGGGGGGCTGGTTCACCCCTCCACTTT.

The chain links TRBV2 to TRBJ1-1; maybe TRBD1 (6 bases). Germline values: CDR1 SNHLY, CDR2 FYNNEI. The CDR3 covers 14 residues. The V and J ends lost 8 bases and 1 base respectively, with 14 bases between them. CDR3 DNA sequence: TGTGCCAGCGTAGTCCCCAGGGGGAACACTGAAGCTTTCTTT. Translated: CASVVPRGNTEAFF.

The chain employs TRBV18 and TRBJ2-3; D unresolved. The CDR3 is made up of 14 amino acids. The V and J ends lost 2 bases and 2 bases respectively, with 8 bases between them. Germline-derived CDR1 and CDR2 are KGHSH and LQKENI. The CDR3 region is CASSPGSPTDTQYF. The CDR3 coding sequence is TGTGCCAGCTCACCAGGCAGTCCCACAGATACGCAGTATTTT. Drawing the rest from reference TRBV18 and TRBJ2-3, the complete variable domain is NAGVMQNPRHLVRRRGQEARLRCSPMKGHSHVYWYRQLPEEGLKFMVYLQKENIIDESGMPKERFSAEFPKEGPSILRIQQVVRGDSAAYFCASSPGSPTDTQYFGPGTRLTVL.

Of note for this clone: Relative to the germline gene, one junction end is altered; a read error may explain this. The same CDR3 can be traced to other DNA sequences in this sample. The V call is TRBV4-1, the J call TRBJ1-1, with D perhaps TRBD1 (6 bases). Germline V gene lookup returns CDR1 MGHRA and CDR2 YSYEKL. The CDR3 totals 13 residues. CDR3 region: CASSQSGDTEAFF. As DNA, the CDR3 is TGCGCCAGCAGCCAATCAGGGGACACCGAAGCTTTCTTT.